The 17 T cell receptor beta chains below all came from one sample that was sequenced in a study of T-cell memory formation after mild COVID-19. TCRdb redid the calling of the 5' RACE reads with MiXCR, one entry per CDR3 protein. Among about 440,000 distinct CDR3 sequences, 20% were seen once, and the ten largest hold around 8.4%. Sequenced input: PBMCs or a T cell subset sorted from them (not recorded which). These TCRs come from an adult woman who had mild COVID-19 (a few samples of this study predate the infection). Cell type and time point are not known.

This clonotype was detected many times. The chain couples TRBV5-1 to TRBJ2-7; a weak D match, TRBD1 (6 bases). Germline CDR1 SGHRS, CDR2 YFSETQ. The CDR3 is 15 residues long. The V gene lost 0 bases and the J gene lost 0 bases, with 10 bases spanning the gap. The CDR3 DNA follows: TGCGCCAGCAGCTTGGGAGGGGGATACTCCTACGAGCAGTACTTC. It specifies CASSLGGGYSYEQYF.

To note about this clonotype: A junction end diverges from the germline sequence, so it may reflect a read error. CDR3 nucleotides: TGTGCCGGCAGCCCCTTTGGAATAGCGGGAGAAACCGGGGAGCTGTTTTTT. Encoded protein: CAGSPFGIAGETGELFF. The chain carries TRBV4-2 and TRBJ2-2; TRBD2 aligns across 9 bases. Germline V CDR1 and CDR2: LGHNA, YNFKEQ. The CDR3 is 17 amino acids.

CDR3 amino acids: CASSLAGGDFVVGEQFF. DNA of the CDR3: TGTGCCAGCAGCTTAGCAGGGGGCGATTTTGTGGTTGGTGAGCAGTTCTTC. The V gene is TRBV7-6, the J gene TRBJ2-1; TRBD1 aligns across 7 bases. The V segment lost 0 bases and the J segment 9 bases; nucleotides outside the gene matches: 14. Germline V gives CDR1 SGHVS, CDR2 FNYEAQ. CDR3 length equals 17 residues.

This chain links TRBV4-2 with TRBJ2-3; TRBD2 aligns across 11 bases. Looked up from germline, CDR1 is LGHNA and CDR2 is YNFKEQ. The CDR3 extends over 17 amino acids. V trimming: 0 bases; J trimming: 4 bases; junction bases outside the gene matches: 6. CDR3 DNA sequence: TGTGCCAGCAGCCAAGACGGGCTAGCGGGGGGAGCAGATACGCAGTATTTT. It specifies CASSQDGLAGGADTQYF.

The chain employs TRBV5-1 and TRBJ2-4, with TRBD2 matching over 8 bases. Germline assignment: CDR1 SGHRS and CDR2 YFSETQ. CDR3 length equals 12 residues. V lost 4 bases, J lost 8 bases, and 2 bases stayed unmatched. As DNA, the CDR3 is TGCGCCAGCAGCCCGGGAGGGGACATTCAGTACTTC. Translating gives CASSPGGDIQYF.

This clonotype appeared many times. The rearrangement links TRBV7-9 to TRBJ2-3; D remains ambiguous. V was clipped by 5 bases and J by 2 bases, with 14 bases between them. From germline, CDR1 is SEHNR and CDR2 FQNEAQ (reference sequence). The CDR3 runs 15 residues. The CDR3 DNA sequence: TGTGCCAGCAGCCCCCCCGGCCTTCACACAGATACGCAGTATTTT. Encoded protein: CASSPPGLHTDTQYF.

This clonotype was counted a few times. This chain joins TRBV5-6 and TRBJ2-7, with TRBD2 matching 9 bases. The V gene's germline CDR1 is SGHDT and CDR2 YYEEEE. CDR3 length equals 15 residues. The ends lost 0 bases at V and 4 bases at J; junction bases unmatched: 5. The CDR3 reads CASSLGGLAFYEQYF. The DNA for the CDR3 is TGTGCCAGCAGCTTGGGGGGACTAGCCTTTTACGAGCAGTACTTC.

CDR3 bases: TGTGCCAGCGGTTGGATCTACTACGAGCAGTACTTC. Residues: CASGWIYYEQYF. The chain joins TRBV2 to TRBJ2-7; no clear D. The CDR3 spans 12 residues. Germline-derived CDR1 and CDR2 are SNHLY and FYNNEI. The V and J ends lost 8 bases and 3 bases respectively, with 11 bases between them.

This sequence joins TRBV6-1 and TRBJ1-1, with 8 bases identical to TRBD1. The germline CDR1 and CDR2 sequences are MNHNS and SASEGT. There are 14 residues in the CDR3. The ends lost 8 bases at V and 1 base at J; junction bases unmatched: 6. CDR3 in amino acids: CASLQGAENTEAFF. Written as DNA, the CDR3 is TGTGCCAGCCTCCAGGGGGCGGAGAACACTGAAGCTTTCTTT.

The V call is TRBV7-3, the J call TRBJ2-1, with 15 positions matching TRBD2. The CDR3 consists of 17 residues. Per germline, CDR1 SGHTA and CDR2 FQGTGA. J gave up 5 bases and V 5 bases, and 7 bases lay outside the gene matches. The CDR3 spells CASSPGLAGGGHNEQFF. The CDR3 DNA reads TGTGCCAGCAGCCCGGGACTAGCGGGAGGTGGGCACAATGAGCAGTTCTTC.

The CDR3 DNA sequence: TGTGCCAGCAGCCAACCTCCTACCGGGAAGCTGTTTTTT. Its translation is CASSQPPTGKLFF. This chain connects TRBV3-1 to TRBJ1-4; D uncertain. Germline CDR1 LGHDT, CDR2 YNNKEL (reference sequence). The CDR3 extends over 13 amino acids. Trimming cost V 2 bases and J 14 bases, with 15 bases left between them.

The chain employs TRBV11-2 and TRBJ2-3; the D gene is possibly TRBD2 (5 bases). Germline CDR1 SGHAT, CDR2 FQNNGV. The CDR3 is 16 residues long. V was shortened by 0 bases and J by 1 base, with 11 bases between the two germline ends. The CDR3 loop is CASSLDSGVGTDTQYF. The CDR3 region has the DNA TGTGCCAGCAGCTTAGACAGCGGAGTTGGCACAGATACGCAGTATTTT.

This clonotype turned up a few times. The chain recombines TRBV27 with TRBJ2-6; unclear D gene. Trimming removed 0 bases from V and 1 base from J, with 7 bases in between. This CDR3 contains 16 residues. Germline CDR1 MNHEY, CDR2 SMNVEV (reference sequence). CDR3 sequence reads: CASSLSGVSGANVLTF. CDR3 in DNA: TGTGCCAGCAGTTTATCTGGGGTTTCTGGGGCCAACGTCCTGACTTTC.

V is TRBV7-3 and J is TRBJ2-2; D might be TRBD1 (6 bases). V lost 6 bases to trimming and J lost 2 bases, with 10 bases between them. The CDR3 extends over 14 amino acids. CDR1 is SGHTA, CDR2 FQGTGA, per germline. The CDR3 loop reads CASRRTVNTGELFF. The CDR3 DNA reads TGTGCCAGCAGACGGACAGTTAACACCGGGGAGCTGTTTTTT.

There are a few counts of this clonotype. CDR3 loop: CASTTDYPTGELFF. The CDR3 coding sequence is TGTGCCAGCACTACGGACTACCCCACCGGGGAGCTGTTTTTT. The chain joins TRBV12-3 or TRBV12-4 to TRBJ2-2; tentative D call: TRBD2 (6 bases). This CDR3 has 14 amino acids. V was shortened by 7 bases and J by 4 bases, with 13 bases between the two germline ends.

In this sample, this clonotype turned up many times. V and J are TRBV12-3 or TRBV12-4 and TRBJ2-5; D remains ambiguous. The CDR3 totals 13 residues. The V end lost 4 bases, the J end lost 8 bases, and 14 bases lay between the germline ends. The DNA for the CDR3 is TGTGCCAGCAGTTCGCAAAACTGGAGAACCCAGTACTTC. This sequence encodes CASSSQNWRTQYF.

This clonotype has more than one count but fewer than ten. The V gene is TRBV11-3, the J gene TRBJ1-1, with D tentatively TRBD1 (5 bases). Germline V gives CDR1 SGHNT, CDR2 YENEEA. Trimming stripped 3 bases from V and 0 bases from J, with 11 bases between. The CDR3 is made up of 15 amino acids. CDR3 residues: CASSFGFRVNTEAFF. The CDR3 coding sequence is TGTGCCAGCAGCTTCGGGTTCAGGGTGAACACTGAAGCTTTCTTT.